The TCR beta chain described here comes from a study of vaccination effects on CD4 cells after COVID-19. Study-wide context: Participants were given two doses of BNT162b2 or mRNA-1273 vaccine. Wells containing roughly 1.8 million PBMC each were cultured with 9 to 10 IU/ml IL-2 and 8.5 to 10 ug/ml peptides.

Cultured cells yielded isolated CD4+ T cells after approximately nine days. Fresh IL-2-containing medium replaced half the medium on days 3 and 7. This clone was counted between two and nine times. Its antigen is still unknown. This table comes from immunoSEQ multiplex PCR, and its TCRdb copy is limited to in-frame clones, with some not included. The top ten clones hold approximately 3% of a sample with tens of thousands of clones, roughly 80% of them seen once. Trimming pared 2 bases from V and 1 base from J, leaving 21 bases between. The length of the CDR3 is 18 residues. From germline, CDR1 is GTSNPN and CDR2 SVGIG (reference sequence).

Sequenced here: CD4+ T cells from PBMCs cultured without peptide, sampled before COVID-19 vaccination. The rearrangement links TRBV30 to TRBJ1-3; D uncertain. The TCR was taken from a human donor who received a COVID-19 vaccine. DNA for the CDR3: TGTGCCTGGAGTCCTTTAAGAGAGACGGAAGGATCTGGAAACACCATATATTTT. Translating it yields CAWSPLRETEGSGNTIYF.